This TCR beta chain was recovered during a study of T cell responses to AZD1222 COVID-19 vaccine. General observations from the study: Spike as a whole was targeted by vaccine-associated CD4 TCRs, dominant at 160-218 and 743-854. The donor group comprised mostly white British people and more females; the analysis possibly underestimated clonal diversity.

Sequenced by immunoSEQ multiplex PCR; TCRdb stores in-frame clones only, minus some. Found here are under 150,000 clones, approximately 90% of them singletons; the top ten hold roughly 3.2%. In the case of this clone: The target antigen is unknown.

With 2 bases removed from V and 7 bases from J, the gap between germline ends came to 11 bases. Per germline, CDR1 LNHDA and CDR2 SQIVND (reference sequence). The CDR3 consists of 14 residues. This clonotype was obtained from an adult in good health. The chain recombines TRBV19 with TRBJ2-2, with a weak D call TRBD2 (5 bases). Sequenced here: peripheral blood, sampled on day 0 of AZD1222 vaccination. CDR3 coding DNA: TGTGCCAGTAGTATATTCTCGGGGTACGGGGAGCTGTTTTTT. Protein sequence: CASSIFSGYGELFF.